This note documents a single TCR beta chain sequence. This sample is drawn from a study of neoadjuvant nivolumab and ipilimumab in lung cancer. Looked up from germline, CDR1 is SQVTM and CDR2 is ANQGSEA. V gave up 6 bases and J gave up 2 bases; unmatched junction bases: 4. The CDR3 has 14 residues. Produced via immunoSEQ multiplex PCR; TCRdb's table is partial and in-frame only. This sample carries tens of thousands of clones, 80% of them seen once, and the ten largest clones take about 6.5%. The sample was peripheral blood, taken before neoadjuvant nivolumab, alone or with ipilimumab. The chain is built from TRBV29-1 and TRBJ1-5; TRBD1 matches at 10 bases. The TCR was taken from an adult with non-small cell lung cancer. The CDR3 nucleotides are TGCAGCGTGCGGACAGGGGGGGGCAATCAGCCCCAGCATTTT. Amino acid sequence: CSVRTGGGNQPQHF.